This T cell receptor (beta chain) came from a study of cytomegalovirus exposure and HLA in healthy donors. About the research overall: It was reported in a later analysis that the same platform had been used for the 120 validation repertoires as for the roughly 700 first-cohort repertoires. Broader study findings: Reported performance of the classifier showed diagnosis of cytomegalovirus status with high specificity and sensitivity. The investigators catalogued 150 to 200 TCR beta chains as cytomegalovirus-associated.

Separation from the approximately 690-subject first cohort characterized the approximately 130-subject validation cohort, to which the donors belonged. Deletions cut 6 bases from V and 1 base from J, with 10 bases between. The CDR3 is 14 amino acids. Germline V gives CDR1 MNHNS, CDR2 SASEGT. Profiled with immunoSEQ multiplex PCR; TCRdb holds only in-frame clones, not every one. Here the sample spans fewer than 300,000 clones, 88% being singletons. On this clone itself: Its antigen is not identified.

The V call is TRBV6-1, the J call TRBJ1-5, with D possibly TRBD1 on 6 matching bases. The sequenced sample was PBMCs. This receptor was identified in a woman aged 18 to 35 in good health and CMV-seronegative. The CDR3 sequence is CASRDSISNQPQHF. Here the CDR3 DNA reads TGTGCCAGCAGGGACAGTATCAGCAATCAGCCCCAGCATTTT.